One and the same sample provided the 15 T cell receptor beta chains below, sequenced in a study of blood T cells in healthy people across ages. The use of a sample-barcoded 5' primer and a J-beta primer mix characterized a second PCR of about 6 to 12 cycles. MiXCR, applied by TCRdb to the 5' RACE reads, yields one record per CDR3 protein. The sample lists fewer than 900,000 distinct CDR3 sequences; roughly 41% were seen once. Sequencing used blood. These receptors came from an older woman in good health.

This clonotype was counted a few times. The genes are TRBV12-3 or TRBV12-4 and TRBJ2-5, with 8 bases identical to TRBD1. CDR3 length: 14 residues. With V trimmed by 4 bases and J by 5 bases, 6 bases remained unmatched. The CDR3 protein is CASSYTGGLETQYF. The CDR3 nucleotides read TGTGCCAGCAGTTACACAGGGGGACTGGAGACCCAGTACTTC.

This clonotype showed up just a few times. This sequence joins TRBV20-1 and TRBJ2-3; a possible D gene is TRBD1 (5 bases). The V gene lost 3 bases and the J gene lost 6 bases, with 19 bases spanning the gap. The CDR3 length is 15 residues. CDR1 is DFQATT and CDR2 is SNEGSKA in the germline V gene (reference sequence). CDR3 nucleotide sequence: TGCAGTGCTAGTCGCGCCAGGGCTCTTTCGGATACGCAGTATTTT. Its protein product is CSASRARALSDTQYF.

A few counts support this clonotype. The junction departs from germline at one end; a sequencing error may be responsible. The chain carries TRBV10-3 and TRBJ2-2; tentative D call: TRBD2 (6 bases). Germline loops: CDR1 ENHRY, CDR2 SYGVKD. The length of the CDR3 is 17 residues. CDR3 sequence reads: CAISAVGASANTGELFF. Here the CDR3 DNA reads TGTGCCATTAGTGCAGTAGGCGCTAGCGCGAACACCGGGGAGCTGTTTTTT.

Ten or more counts support this clonotype. The chain couples TRBV12-3 or TRBV12-4 to TRBJ2-1; 11 positions agree with TRBD2. Unmatched junction bases numbered 7, after V lost 2 bases and J lost 10 bases. This CDR3 is 15 amino acids long. The CDR3 loop is CASSLSLAGGGEQFF. The DNA for the CDR3 is TGTGCCAGCAGTTTAAGTCTAGCGGGGGGAGGAGAGCAGTTCTTC.

The V call is TRBV19, the J call TRBJ1-1; no definite D call. This CDR3 region has 14 residues. Trimming stripped 1 base from V and 5 bases from J, with 11 bases between. Germline lookup yields CDR1 LNHDA and CDR2 SQIVND (reference sequence). In DNA form, the CDR3 reads TGTGCCAGTAGTATAGGCGGGCAAAGGACTGAAGCTTTCTTT. It translates to CASSIGGQRTEAFF.

This clonotype was seen only a few times. One base away lies a much larger clone, so this may be a sequencing read error. The chain carries TRBV5-5 and TRBJ1-5, with a tentative D call TRBD1 (5 bases). V lost 4 bases, J lost 1 base, and 6 bases lay in between. The germline V gene has CDR1 SGHKS and CDR2 YYEKEE (reference sequence). This CDR3 has 13 amino acids. Here the CDR3 DNA reads TGTGCCAGCAGCCGACAGAGCAATCAGCCCCAGCATTTT. This translates into CASSRQSNQPQHF. The complete variable domain, with remaining parts taken from reference TRBV5-5 and TRBJ1-5, reads DAGVTQSPTHLIKTRGQQVTLRCSPISGHKSVSWYQQVLGQGPQFIFQYYEKEERGRGNFPDRFSARQFPNYSSELNVNALLLGDSALYLCASSRQSNQPQHFGDGTRLSIL.

V and J are TRBV7-3 and TRBJ2-5; TRBD1 is a possible D gene (5 bases). The CDR3 loop spans 13 amino acids. Trimming took 5 bases from V and 4 from J, leaving 11 bases between them. Per the germline V gene, CDR1 is SGHTA and CDR2 is FQGTGA. CDR3 amino acids: CASSPQGSETQYF. CDR3 bases: TGTGCCAGCAGCCCCCAGGGTTCAGAGACCCAGTACTTC.

This clonotype was counted a few times. The chain couples TRBV7-9 to TRBJ2-5; 12 bases align to TRBD2. The junction had 7 bases not matched to a gene; V was cut back by 1 base and J by 4 bases. The germline V gene encodes CDR1 SEHNR and CDR2 FQNEAQ (reference sequence). The CDR3 has 17 residues. CDR3: CASSLDLAGGPGETQYF. The CDR3 DNA reads TGTGCCAGCAGCTTAGACCTAGCGGGAGGGCCGGGAGAGACCCAGTACTTC.

In regard to this clonotype: This clone may be a read error of a much larger clone one base away. The chain has TRBV7-2 and TRBJ2-1; 8 bases map to TRBD1. Germline CDR1 and CDR2: SGHTA and FQGNSA. The CDR3 has 14 amino acids. The CDR3 protein is CGSSNPTGARLQFF. In DNA, the CDR3 is TGTGGCAGCAGCAACCCGACAGGGGCGCGGCTTCAGTTCTTC.

The chain links TRBV3-1 to TRBJ1-2; 7 bases match TRBD1. J was trimmed by 2 bases and V by 2 bases; bases with no gene match: 2. The CDR3 loop spans 14 amino acids. CDR1 and CDR2 (germline): LGHDT, YNNKEL (reference sequence). The CDR3 sequence: CASSQRDRNYGYTF. The CDR3 DNA follows: TGTGCCAGCAGCCAACGGGACAGAAACTATGGCTACACCTTC.

As to this clonotype: This could be a read error, since a much larger clone is one nucleotide away. V gene TRBV3-1 combines with J gene TRBJ1-2, with TRBD1 matching over 7 bases. Germline lookup yields CDR1 LGHDT and CDR2 YNNKEL (reference sequence). There are 14 residues in the CDR3. The CDR3 loop is CVSTSGTEDYGYTF. The CDR3 region has the DNA TGTGTCAGCACCTCCGGGACAGAAGACTATGGCTACACCTTC.

This sequence joins TRBV5-1 and TRBJ2-7; 7 bases match TRBD2. TRBJ2-5 explains the end of the DNA better; the J call may be wrong. Germline CDR1 and CDR2: SGHRS and YFSETQ. The CDR3 consists of 15 residues. The DNA of the CDR3 is TGCGCCAGCAGCTTGGGTTCGGGAGGAAGGGAGACCCAGTACTTC. Translated, it gives CASSLGSGGRETQYF.

This clonotype was detected only once. The chain uses TRBV7-2 and TRBJ2-7; D call uncertain. This CDR3 comprises 14 residues. CDR1 is SGHTA, CDR2 FQGNSA, per germline. Trimming removed 2 bases at V and 3 bases at J, with 11 bases between. CDR3 nucleotide sequence: TGTGCCAGCAGCTTACCAGTACAGATCTACGAGCAGTACTTC. Translation gives CASSLPVQIYEQYF. Looking up the rest from reference TRBV7-2 and TRBJ2-7 gives the full variable domain: GAGVSQSPSNKVTEKGKDVELRCDPISGHTALYWYRQSLGQGLEFLIYFQGNSAPDKSGLPSDRFSAERTGGSVSTLTIQRTQQEDSAVYLCASSLPVQIYEQYFGPGTRLTVT.

This clonotype was seen a handful of times. The chain uses TRBV12-3 or TRBV12-4 and TRBJ1-5; 10 bases agree with TRBD1. With 5 bases clipped from V and 0 bases from J, the junction kept 7 bases outside the gene matches. This CDR3 is built from 17 residues. In nucleotides, the CDR3 is TGTGCCAGCAGTGGGACAGGGGCGTCTCTTAGCAATCAGCCCCAGCATTTT. It translates to CASSGTGASLSNQPQHF.

This sequence joins TRBV5-1 and TRBJ2-1; 11 nucleotides line up with TRBD2. The V segment lost 0 bases and the J segment 10 bases; nucleotides outside the gene matches: 6. This CDR3 has 15 residues. Germline CDR1 and CDR2: SGHRS and YFSETQ. The CDR3 loop is CASSLVAGTSGEQFF. In DNA, the CDR3 is TGCGCCAGCAGCTTGGTAGCCGGGACTAGCGGCGAGCAGTTCTTC. Using reference TRBV5-1 and TRBJ2-1 for the parts outside the CDR3, the full variable domain is KAGVTQTPRYLIKTRGQQVTLSCSPISGHRSVSWYQQTPGQGLQFLFEYFSETQRNKGNFPGRFSGRQFSNSRSEMNVSTLELGDSALYLCASSLVAGTSGEQFFGPGTRLTVL.